This passage covers 9 T cell receptor beta chains from one sample sequenced in a study of T cells in Graves' hyperthyroidism and ophthalmopathy. Amplified regions were TCR beta CDR3 sequences from RNA transcripts. HTBI primers drove first-round RT-PCR of the TCR CDR3. A single record per CDR3 protein comes from TCRdb applying MiXCR to the multiplex PCR reads. Of about 98,000 distinct CDR3 sequences listed, roughly 40% are singletons. The specimen sequenced was peripheral blood or thyroid tissue (not recorded which). The origin of the receptors is a woman in her 30s with Graves' hyperthyroidism.

The chain recombines TRBV6-6 with TRBJ1-3; D call uncertain. V lost 6 bases and J 11 bases, leaving 20 bases between the germline ends. CDR1 is MNHNY and CDR2 is SVGAGI in the germline V gene (reference sequence). The CDR3 covers 14 residues. DNA of the CDR3: TGTGCCAGCAGCCGAGGTCGGGTCGGTAACGCCATATATTTT. It specifies CASSRGRVGNAIYF.

This clonotype turned up a few times. V is TRBV20-1 and J is TRBJ2-3, with 8 bases that match TRBD1. CDR3 size: 16 residues. Germline V lookup: CDR1 DFQATT, CDR2 SNEGSKA (reference sequence). Unmatched junction bases numbered 7, after V lost 2 bases and J lost 0 bases. The CDR3 region is CSARSRTGTSTDTQYF. The CDR3 nucleotides are TGCAGTGCTAGATCACGGACAGGGACGAGCACAGATACGCAGTATTTT.

Notes on this clonotype: Given the absence of the conserved phenylalanine or tryptophan at the CDR3 end, a read error is likely. V is TRBV5-1 and J is TRBJ2-2; 10 bases are shared with TRBD2. The germline V gene encodes CDR1 SGHRS and CDR2 YFSETQ. Trimming took 2 bases from V and 5 from J; bases not matched to a gene: 6. This CDR3 contains 16 residues. The CDR3 sequence: CASSLRLAGNTGELFI. The CDR3 DNA reads as TGCGCCAGCAGCTTAAGACTAGCGGGTAATACCGGGGAGCTGTTTATT.

This clonotype was seen repeatedly, ten times or more. The rearrangement uses TRBV10-2 and TRBJ1-3; D uncertain. V was trimmed by 2 bases and J by 0 bases, leaving 8 bases between them. The CDR3 loop spans 15 amino acids. Germline CDR1 is WSHSY and CDR2 is SAAADI. The CDR3 protein is CASSEIGPSGNTIYF. The CDR3 DNA follows: TGCGCCAGCAGTGAGATAGGACCCTCTGGAAACACCATATATTTT.

This clonotype was found many times. V and J are TRBV19 and TRBJ2-2; TRBD1 matches 7 bases. Unmatched junction bases numbered 1, after V lost 5 bases and J lost 4 bases. Germline V gene sequence: CDR1 LNHDA, CDR2 SQIVND (reference sequence). The CDR3 spans 13 residues. The CDR3 here is CASSDRVTGELFF. DNA for the CDR3: TGTGCCAGTAGTGACAGGGTCACCGGGGAGCTGTTTTTT. Filled out from reference TRBV19 and TRBJ2-2, the complete variable domain reads DGGITQSPKYLFRKEGQNVTLSCEQNLNHDAMYWYRQDPGQGLRLIYYSQIVNDFQKGDIAEGYSVSREKKESFPLTVTSAQKNPTAFYLCASSDRVTGELFFGEGSRLTVL.

This clonotype was recorded a few times. The chain joins TRBV30 to TRBJ1-1; 7 nucleotides line up with TRBD1. The CDR3 runs 14 residues. The ends lost 3 bases at V and 4 bases at J; junction bases unmatched: 8. Germline values: CDR1 GTSNPN, CDR2 SVGIG (reference sequence). As DNA, the CDR3 is TGTGCCTGGAGACCACCAGGGGGGGGCACTGAAGCTTTCTTT. This translates into CAWRPPGGGTEAFF. The variable domain in full, with the rest retrieved from reference TRBV30 and TRBJ1-1, is SQTIHQWPATLVQPVGSPLSLECTVEGTSNPNLYWYRQAAGRGLQLLFYSVGIGQISSEVPQNLSASRPQDRQFILSSKKLLLSDSGFYLCAWRPPGGGTEAFFGQGTRLTVV.

On this clonotype itself: The missing conserved phenylalanine or tryptophan at the end of this CDR3 makes a read error likely. The DNA is left out, because the CDR3 cannot be placed on it with certainty; the CDR3 is given as TCRdb lists it. J is TRBJ2-5 and V is TRBV6-6; TRBD1, the table's D call, was not compared with the DNA. The CDR3 comprises 11 residues, both ends counted. CDR1 and CDR2 from the germline V gene are MNHNY and SVGAGI (reference sequence). The CDR3 loop reads CAVRVQETRYL.

Written as DNA, the CDR3 is TGTGCCAGCAGTCAAGGAGGGGTGACTGGAAACACCATATATTTT. Protein sequence: CASSQGGVTGNTIYF. V gene TRBV7-9 combines with J gene TRBJ1-3, with D perhaps TRBD1 (5 bases). V dropped 6 bases and J dropped 2 bases, with 14 bases sitting between them. Germline loops: CDR1 SEHNR, CDR2 FQNEAQ (reference sequence). There are 15 residues in the CDR3.

Comment on this clonotype: This clone may be a read error of a much larger clone one base away. V is TRBV6-5 and J is TRBJ2-7, with D perhaps TRBD1 (5 bases). Trimming took off 7 bases at V and 2 bases at J, with 12 bases between the two ends. The germline gives CDR1 MNHEY, CDR2 SVGAGI. This CDR3 is 13 amino acids long. This CDR3 reads CASKTEGAYEQYF. CDR3 in DNA: TGTGCCAGCAAAACAGAAGGGGCCTACGAGCAGTACTTC.